This is a list of T cell receptor beta chains from one sample in a study of Graves' ophthalmopathy and Graves' hyperthyroidism. TCRdb processed the multiplex PCR reads anew with MiXCR; each CDR3 protein has one entry. This table has 300,000 to 400,000 distinct CDR3 sequences, 17% appearing once. Sequencing was carried out using peripheral blood. All receptors come from an adult man with Graves' ophthalmopathy. CDR3s include the opening cysteine and the closing phenylalanine or tryptophan. D genes are given only for firm matches. Size is omitted from some rows. Given values are once, few, many or a class for expanded clones.

V	size	D	J	DNA	CDR3
TRBV4-1	NA	NA	TRBJ1-1	TGCGCCAGCAGCCAAGAGGCAGTACAGCCGAACACTGAAGCTTTCTTT	CASSQEAVQPNTEAFF
TRBV6-1	NA	NA	TRBJ2-2	TGTGCCAGCATGGTGACTACGAACACCGGGGAGCTGTTTTTT	CASMVTTNTGELFF
TRBV28	NA	NA	TRBJ2-5	TGTGCCAGCAGTTTATCCCCAGGGGGGGGTGGAGAGACCCAGTACTTC	CASSLSPGGGGETQYF
TRBV6-5	many	TRBD1	TRBJ1-1	TGTGCCAGCAGTTCCGACAGGGGGCTGGATGAAGCTTTCTTT	CASSSDRGLDEAFF
TRBV6-5	many	NA	TRBJ2-5	TGTGCCAGCAGTTACTCCACGGGATCCTTGGAGACCCAGTACTTC	CASSYSTGSLETQYF
TRBV5-1	NA	TRBD2	TRBJ2-7	TGCGCCAGCAGCTTGGGCGGGGGGCATCAGGACGAGCAGTACTTC	CASSLGGGHQDEQYF
TRBV15	many	TRBD2	TRBJ2-2	TGTGCCACCAGCAGAGATCGGGGGGACACCGGGGAGCTGTTTTTT	CATSRDRGDTGELFF
TRBV6-1	few	NA	TRBJ1-6	TGTGCCAGCAGTGAACGGGACCGTTATTCACCCCTCCACTTT	CASSERDRYSPLHF
TRBV29-1	many	NA	TRBJ2-7	TGCAGCGTTGGAGCAGGCTCCTACGAGCAGTACTTC	CSVGAGSYEQYF
TRBV7-8	many	TRBD2	TRBJ2-5	TGTGCCAGCAGCCTCAGGACTAGCGGGGGAGAGACCCAGTACTTC	CASSLRTSGGETQYF
TRBV6-2/TRBV6-3	many	NA	TRBJ2-7	TGTGCCAGCAGTTACTCGAACCCAGTGAAGCAGTACTTC	CASSYSNPVKQYF
TRBV7-3	many	NA	TRBJ2-4	TGTGCCAGCAGCTTAGAAGGGGGGGGAAACATTCAGTACTTC	CASSLEGGGNIQYF
TRBV11-2	many	NA	TRBJ1-2	TGTGCCAGCAGCTTAGCAGGGCAAGGCTACACCTTC	CASSLAGQGYTF
TRBV9	few	NA	TRBJ2-2	TGTGCCAGCAGCGTACGGAAGTCGGGGAACACCGGGGAGCTGTTTTTT	CASSVRKSGNTGELFF